These T cell receptor beta chains were read from a single sample in a study of T cells in Graves' hyperthyroidism and ophthalmopathy. TCRdb processed the multiplex PCR reads anew with MiXCR; each CDR3 protein has one entry. The sample carries over 500,000 distinct CDR3 sequences, over 35% recorded once. The sequenced sample consisted of peripheral blood or thyroid tissue (not recorded which). These receptors were taken from an adult woman with Graves' disease, either hyperthyroidism or ophthalmopathy (not recorded which). CDR3s include the opening cysteine and the closing phenylalanine or tryptophan. D genes are given only for firm matches. Clone size is shown for a subset of rows, as once, few, many or a class of expanded clone.

>TRBJ2-5|once|NA|TRBV20-1
CSAPGTYQETQYF
TGCAGTGCCCCCGGGACGTACCAAGAGACCCAGTACTTC
>TRBJ1-1|NA|TRBD1|TRBV29-1
CSYSRTGTGTEAFF
TGCAGCTATTCCCGGACAGGCACCGGCACTGAAGCTTTCTTT
>TRBJ2-2|NA|NA|TRBV25-1
CASSESLAANTGELFF
TGTGCCAGCAGTGAATCCCTCGCAGCGAACACCGGGGAGCTGTTTTTT
>TRBJ1-1|NA|TRBD1|TRBV29-1
CSVEGTGQSTEAFF
TGCAGCGTTGAAGGGACAGGGCAGAGCACTGAAGCTTTCTTT
>TRBJ1-2|many|NA|TRBV7-2
CASSWEGNYGYTF
TGTGCCAGCAGCTGGGAGGGCAACTATGGCTACACCTTC
>TRBJ2-7|NA|NA|TRBV25-1
CASTLGHEQYF
TGTGCCAGCACTTTGGGGCACGAGCAGTACTTC
>TRBJ1-5|NA|NA|TRBV25-1
CASSVVQTKAQPQHF
TGTGCCAGCAGTGTGGTACAGACTAAGGCGCAGCCCCAGCATTTT
>TRBJ1-2|NA|NA|TRBV19
CASSIGSGQGGYTF
TGTGCCAGTAGTATCGGTTCTGGGCAGGGCGGCTACACCTTC
>TRBJ1-1|NA|NA|TRBV19
CASTRREGAEAFF
TGTGCCAGTACCCGACGAGAGGGGGCTGAAGCTTTCTTT
>TRBJ2-5|NA|TRBD2|TRBV7-6
CASIGGLAGDRETQYF
TGTGCCAGCATCGGTGGTCTAGCGGGAGACCGAGAGACCCAGTACTTC
>TRBJ2-7|NA|NA|TRBV10-3
CAISLGQEYF
TGTGCCATCAGTTTAGGACAAGAGTACTTC
>TRBJ2-6|few|TRBD1|TRBV6-5
CASSTTGPGQSSGANVLTF
TGTGCCAGCAGTACTACAGGCCCGGGACAGAGCTCTGGGGCCAACGTCCTGACTTTC
>TRBJ1-1|many|NA|TRBV7-3
CASSPGAGNTEAFF
TGTGCCAGCAGCCCTGGCGCGGGGAACACTGAAGCTTTCTTT